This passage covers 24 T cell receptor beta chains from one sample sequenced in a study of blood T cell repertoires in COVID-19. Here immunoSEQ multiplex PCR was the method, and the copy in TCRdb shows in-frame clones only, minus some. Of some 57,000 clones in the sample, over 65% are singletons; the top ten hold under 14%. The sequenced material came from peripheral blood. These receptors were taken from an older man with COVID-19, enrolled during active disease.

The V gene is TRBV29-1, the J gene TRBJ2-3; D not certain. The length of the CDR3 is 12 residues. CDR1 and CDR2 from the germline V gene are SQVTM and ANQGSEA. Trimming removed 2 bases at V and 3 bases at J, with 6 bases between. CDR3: CSVELRTDTQYF. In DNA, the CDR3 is TGCAGCGTTGAATTGCGGACAGATACGCAGTATTTT.

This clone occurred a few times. CDR3 protein: CASSLFLRSEAFF. The CDR3 DNA reads TGTGCCAGCAGTTTATTCCTGCGGTCTGAAGCTTTCTTT. The rearrangement links TRBV28 to TRBJ1-1; D uncertain. Per germline, CDR1 MDHEN and CDR2 SYDVKM. The CDR3 length is 13 residues. The V gene lost 1 base and the J gene lost 6 bases, with 9 bases spanning the gap.

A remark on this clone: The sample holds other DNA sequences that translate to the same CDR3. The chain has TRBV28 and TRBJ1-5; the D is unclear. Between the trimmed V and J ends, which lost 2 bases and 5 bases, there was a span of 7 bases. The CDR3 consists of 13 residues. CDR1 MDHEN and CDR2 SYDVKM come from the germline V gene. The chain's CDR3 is CASSLGSYQPQHF. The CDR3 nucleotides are TGTGCCAGCAGTTTAGGCAGTTATCAGCCCCAGCATTTT. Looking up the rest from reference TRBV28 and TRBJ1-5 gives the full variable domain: DVKVTQSSRYLVKRTGEKVFLECVQDMDHENMFWYRQDPGLGLRLIYFSYDVKMKEKGDIPEGYSVSREKKERFSLILESASTNQTSMYLCASSLGSYQPQHFGDGTRLSIL.

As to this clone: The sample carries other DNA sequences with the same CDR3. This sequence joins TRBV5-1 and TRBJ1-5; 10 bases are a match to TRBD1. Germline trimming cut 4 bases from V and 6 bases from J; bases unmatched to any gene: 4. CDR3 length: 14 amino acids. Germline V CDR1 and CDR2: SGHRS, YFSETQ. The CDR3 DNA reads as TGCGCCAGCAGCAGGGACAGGGGAGTTCAGCCCCAGCATTTT. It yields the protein CASSRDRGVQPQHF.

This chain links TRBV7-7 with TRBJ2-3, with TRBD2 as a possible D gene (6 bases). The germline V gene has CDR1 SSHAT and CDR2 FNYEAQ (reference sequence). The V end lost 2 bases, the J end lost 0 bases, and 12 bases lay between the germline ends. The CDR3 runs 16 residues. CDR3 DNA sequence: TGTGCCAGCAGCTTACTCGGGAGTCCCAGCACAGATACGCAGTATTTT. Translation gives CASSLLGSPSTDTQYF. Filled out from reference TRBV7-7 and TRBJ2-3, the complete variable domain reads GAGVSQSPRYKVTKRGQDVTLRCDPISSHATLYWYQQALGQGPEFLTYFNYEAQPDKSGLPSDRFSAERPEGSISTLTIQRTEQRDSAMYRCASSLLGSPSTDTQYFGPGTRLTVL.

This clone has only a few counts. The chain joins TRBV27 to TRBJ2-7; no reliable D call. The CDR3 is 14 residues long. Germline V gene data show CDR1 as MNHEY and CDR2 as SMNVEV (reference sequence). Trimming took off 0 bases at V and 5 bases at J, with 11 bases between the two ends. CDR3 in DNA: TGTGCCAGCAGTTTATCGCACAACGCACACGAGCAGTACGTC. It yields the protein CASSLSHNAHEQYV.

The CDR3: CASSQGGGTDTQYF. In DNA, the CDR3 is TGCGCCAGCAGCCAAGGCGGTGGCACAGATACGCAGTATTTT. The chain couples TRBV4-3 to TRBJ2-3; D gene ambiguous. Per the germline V gene, CDR1 is LGHNA and CDR2 is YSLEER. V was shortened by 1 base and J by 1 base, with 6 bases between the two germline ends. This CDR3 contains 14 residues.

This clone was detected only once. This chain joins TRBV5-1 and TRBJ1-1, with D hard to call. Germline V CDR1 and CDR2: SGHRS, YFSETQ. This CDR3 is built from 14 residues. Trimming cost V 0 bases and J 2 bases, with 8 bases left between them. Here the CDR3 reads CASSLETTNTEAFF. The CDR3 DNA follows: TGCGCCAGCAGCTTGGAGACAACTAACACTGAAGCTTTCTTT.

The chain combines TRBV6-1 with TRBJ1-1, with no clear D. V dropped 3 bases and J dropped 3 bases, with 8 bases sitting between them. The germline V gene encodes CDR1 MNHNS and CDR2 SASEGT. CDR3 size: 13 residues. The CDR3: CASSDQLYTEAFF. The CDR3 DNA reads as TGTGCCAGCAGTGATCAACTATACACTGAAGCTTTCTTT.

The CDR3 DNA is TGTGCCAGCAGCTTAGGAGGTTCCAACGAGCAGTACTTC. This codes for CASSLGGSNEQYF. The V gene is TRBV7-8, the J gene TRBJ2-7; no reliable D call. The CDR3 sequence is 13 residues long. V was clipped by 1 base and J by 5 bases, with 9 bases between them. CDR1 SGHVS and CDR2 FQNEAQ come from the germline V gene.

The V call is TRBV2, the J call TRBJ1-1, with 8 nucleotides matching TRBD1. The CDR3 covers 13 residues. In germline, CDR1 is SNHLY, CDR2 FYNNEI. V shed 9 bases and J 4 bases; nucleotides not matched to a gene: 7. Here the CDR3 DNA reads TGTGCCAGTCTTCAGGGGGCCGGCACTGAAGCTTTCTTT. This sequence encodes CASLQGAGTEAFF.

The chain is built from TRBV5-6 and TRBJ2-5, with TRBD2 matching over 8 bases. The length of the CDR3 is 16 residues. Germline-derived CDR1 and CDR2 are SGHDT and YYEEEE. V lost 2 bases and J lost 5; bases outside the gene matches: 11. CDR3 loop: CASSFTERGSGETQYF. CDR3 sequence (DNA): TGTGCCAGCAGCTTTACTGAGCGGGGGAGCGGGGAGACCCAGTACTTC.

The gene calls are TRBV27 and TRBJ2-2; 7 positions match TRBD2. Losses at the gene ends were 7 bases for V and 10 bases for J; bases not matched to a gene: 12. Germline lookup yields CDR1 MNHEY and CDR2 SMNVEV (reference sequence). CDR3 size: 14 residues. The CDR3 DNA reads TGTGCCAGCAAAAAACTTGCGGGAGAGGCGGAGCTGTTTTTT. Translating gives CASKKLAGEAELFF.

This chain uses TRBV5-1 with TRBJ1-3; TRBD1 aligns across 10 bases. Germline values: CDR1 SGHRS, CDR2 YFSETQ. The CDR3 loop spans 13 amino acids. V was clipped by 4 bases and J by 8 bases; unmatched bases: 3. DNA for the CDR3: TGCGCCAGCAGCCGGGACAGGGGTGACACCATATATTTT. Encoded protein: CASSRDRGDTIYF.

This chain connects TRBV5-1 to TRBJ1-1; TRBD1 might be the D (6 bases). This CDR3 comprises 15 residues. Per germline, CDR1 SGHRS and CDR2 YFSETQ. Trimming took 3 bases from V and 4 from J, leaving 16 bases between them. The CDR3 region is CASSWGGPGGTEAFF. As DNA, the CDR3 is TGCGCCAGCAGCTGGGGGGGCCCAGGCGGCACTGAAGCTTTCTTT.

The CDR3 bases are TGTGCCAGCAGCTTGACGGGAGGGCCTGTCTACGAGCAGTACGTC. The encoded protein is CASSLTGGPVYEQYV. The chain couples TRBV7-2 to TRBJ2-7, with 8 bases that match TRBD2. Germline V gene data show CDR1 as SGHTA and CDR2 as FQGNSA. Unmatched junction bases numbered 7, after V lost 3 bases and J lost 3 bases. This CDR3 region has 15 residues.

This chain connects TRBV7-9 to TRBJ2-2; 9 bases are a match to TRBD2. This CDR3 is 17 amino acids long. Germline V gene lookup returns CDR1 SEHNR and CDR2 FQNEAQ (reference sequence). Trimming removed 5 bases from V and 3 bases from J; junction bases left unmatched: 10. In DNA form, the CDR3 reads TGTGCCAGCAGCCGCACTAGCGGGCCGATTGACACCGGGGAGCTGTTTTTT. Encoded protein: CASSRTSGPIDTGELFF.

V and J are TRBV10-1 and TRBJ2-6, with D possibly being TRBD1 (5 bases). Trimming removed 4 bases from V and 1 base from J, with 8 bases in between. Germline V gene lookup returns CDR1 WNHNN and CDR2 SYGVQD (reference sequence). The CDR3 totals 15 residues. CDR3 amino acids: CASSATGSGANVLTF. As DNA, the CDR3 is TGCGCCAGCAGTGCTACAGGTTCTGGGGCCAACGTCCTGACTTTC.

CDR3 amino acids: CSVAGSTRGTGELFF. In DNA, the CDR3 is TGCAGCGTTGCCGGGAGTACGCGCGGCACCGGGGAGCTGTTTTTT. The J gene is TRBJ2-2, the V gene TRBV29-1; TRBD2 might be the D (6 bases). The CDR3 spans 15 residues. Deletions cut 4 bases from V and 4 bases from J, with 16 bases between. CDR1 and CDR2 from the germline V gene are SQVTM and ANQGSEA.

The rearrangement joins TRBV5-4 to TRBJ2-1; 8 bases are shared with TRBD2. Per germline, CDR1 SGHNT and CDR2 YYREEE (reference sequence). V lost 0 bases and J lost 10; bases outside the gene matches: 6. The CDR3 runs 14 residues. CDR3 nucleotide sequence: TGTGCCAGCAGCTTGGAAGTCCGGGAGGGGGAGCAGTTCTTC. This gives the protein CASSLEVREGEQFF.

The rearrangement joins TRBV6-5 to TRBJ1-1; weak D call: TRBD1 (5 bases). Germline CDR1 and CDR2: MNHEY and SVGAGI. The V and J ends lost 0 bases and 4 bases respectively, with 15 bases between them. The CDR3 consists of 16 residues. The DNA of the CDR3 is TGTGCCAGCAGTTACTCGAGGGGAGGCAGGGCCACTGAAGCTTTCTTT. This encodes CASSYSRGGRATEAFF.

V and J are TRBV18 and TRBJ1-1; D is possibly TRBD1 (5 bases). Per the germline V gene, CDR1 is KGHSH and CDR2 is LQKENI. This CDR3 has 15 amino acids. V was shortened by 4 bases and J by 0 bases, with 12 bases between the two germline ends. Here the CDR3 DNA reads TGTGCCAGCTCACTACCGGGACTCCTGAACACTGAAGCTTTCTTT. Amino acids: CASSLPGLLNTEAFF. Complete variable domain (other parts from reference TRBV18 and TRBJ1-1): NAGVMQNPRHLVRRRGQEARLRCSPMKGHSHVYWYRQLPEEGLKFMVYLQKENIIDESGMPKERFSAEFPKEGPSILRIQQVVRGDSAAYFCASSLPGLLNTEAFFGQGTRLTVV.

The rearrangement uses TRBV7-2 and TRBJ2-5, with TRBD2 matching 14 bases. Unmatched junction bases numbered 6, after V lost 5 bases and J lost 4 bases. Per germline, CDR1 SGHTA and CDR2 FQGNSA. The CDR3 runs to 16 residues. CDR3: CASSPRLAGGPETQYF. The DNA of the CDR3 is TGTGCCAGCAGCCCCCGACTAGCGGGAGGGCCAGAGACCCAGTACTTC.

The CDR3, as DNA: TGTGCCAGCAGCAACCGGGACAGGGGCGACGGCTACACCTTC. It translates to CASSNRDRGDGYTF. This sequence joins TRBV7-2 and TRBJ1-2; 10 bases map to TRBD1. CDR1 is SGHTA and CDR2 is FQGNSA in the germline V gene. Germline trimming cut 5 bases from V and 8 bases from J; bases unmatched to any gene: 8. The length of the CDR3 is 14 residues. Using reference TRBV7-2 and TRBJ1-2 for the parts outside the CDR3, the full variable domain is GAGVSQSPSNKVTEKGKDVELRCDPISGHTALYWYRQSLGQGLEFLIYFQGNSAPDKSGLPSDRFSAERTGGSVSTLTIQRTQQEDSAVYLCASSNRDRGDGYTFGSGTRLTVV.